This T cell receptor beta chain was sequenced in a study of blood T cell repertoires in COVID-19. Whole-study context: Whether acute or convalescent, the COVID-19 samples came from the United States, Italy and Spain.

V trimming: 4 bases; J trimming: 0 bases; junction bases outside the gene matches: 5. The CDR3 extends over 15 amino acids. Germline values: CDR1 SGHRS, CDR2 YFSETQ. Measured with immunoSEQ multiplex PCR; TCRdb has only the in-frame clones, and not every one. The sample shows about 33,000 clones, 75% to 90% of them seen only once. This clone was detected only once. The chain carries TRBV5-1 and TRBJ2-7, with 9 positions matching TRBD2. The source is a man aged 70-80 years with acute or convalescent COVID-19. Input material: peripheral blood. DNA of the CDR3: TGCGCCAGCAGCGATAGCGGGGGAAGCTCCTACGAGCAGTACTTC. It translates to CASSDSGGSSYEQYF.